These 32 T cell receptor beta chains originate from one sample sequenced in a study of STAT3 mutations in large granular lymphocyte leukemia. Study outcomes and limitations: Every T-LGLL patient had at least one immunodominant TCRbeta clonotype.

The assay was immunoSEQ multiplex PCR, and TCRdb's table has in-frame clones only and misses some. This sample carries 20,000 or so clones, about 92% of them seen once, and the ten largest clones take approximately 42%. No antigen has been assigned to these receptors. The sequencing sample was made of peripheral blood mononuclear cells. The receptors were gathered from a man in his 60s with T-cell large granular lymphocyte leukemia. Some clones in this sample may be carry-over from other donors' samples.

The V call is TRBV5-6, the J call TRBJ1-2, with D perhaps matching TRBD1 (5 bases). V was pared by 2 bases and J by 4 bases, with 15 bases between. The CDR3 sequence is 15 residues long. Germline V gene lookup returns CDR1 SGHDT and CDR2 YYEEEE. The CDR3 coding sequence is TGTGCCAGCAGCTTATCTGGGGCGCGGGGCTATGGCTACACCTTC. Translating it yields CASSLSGARGYGYTF.

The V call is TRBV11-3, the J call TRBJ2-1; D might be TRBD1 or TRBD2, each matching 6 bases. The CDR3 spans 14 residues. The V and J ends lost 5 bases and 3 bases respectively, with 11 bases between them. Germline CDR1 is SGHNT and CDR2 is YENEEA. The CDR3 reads CASSPGAGYNEQFF. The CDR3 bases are TGTGCCAGCAGCCCGGGGGCGGGCTACAATGAGCAGTTCTTC.

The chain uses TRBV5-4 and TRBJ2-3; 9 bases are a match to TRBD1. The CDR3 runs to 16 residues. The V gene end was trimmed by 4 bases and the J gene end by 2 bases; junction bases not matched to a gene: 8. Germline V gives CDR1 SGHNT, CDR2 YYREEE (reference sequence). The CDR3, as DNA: TGTGCCAGCAGCCTGCCCAGGACAGGGGACACAGATACGCAGTATTTT. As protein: CASSLPRTGDTDTQYF.

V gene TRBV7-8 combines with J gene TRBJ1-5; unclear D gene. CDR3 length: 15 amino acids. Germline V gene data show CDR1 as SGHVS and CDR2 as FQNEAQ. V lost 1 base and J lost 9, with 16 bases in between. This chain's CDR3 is CASSLVKVTLAPQHF. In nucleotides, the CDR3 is TGTGCCAGCAGCTTAGTGAAAGTCACGCTGGCGCCCCAGCATTTT.

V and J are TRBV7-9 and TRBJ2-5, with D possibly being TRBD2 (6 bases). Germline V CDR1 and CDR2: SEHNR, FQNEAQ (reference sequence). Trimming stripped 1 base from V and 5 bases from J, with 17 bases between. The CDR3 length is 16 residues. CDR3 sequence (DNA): TGTGCCAGCAGCTTAGTGCCAGAGCTACGGGGGGAGACCCAGTACTTC. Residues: CASSLVPELRGETQYF.

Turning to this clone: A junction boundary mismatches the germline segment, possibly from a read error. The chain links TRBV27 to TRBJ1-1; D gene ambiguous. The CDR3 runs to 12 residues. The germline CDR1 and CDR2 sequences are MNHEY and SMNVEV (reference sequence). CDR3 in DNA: TGTGCCAGCAGCCAGTCGGGTTTAAACTTTGTCTTT. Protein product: CASSQSGLNFVF.

The CDR3 reads CASSPSVEGIYGYTF. In DNA, the CDR3 is TGTGCCAGCAGCCCGAGCGTAGAGGGGATCTATGGCTACACCTTC. The chain uses TRBV7-9 and TRBJ1-2; possibly TRBD1 for D (5 bases). The V end lost 5 bases, the J end lost 4 bases, and 17 bases lay between the germline ends. CDR3 length equals 15 residues. The V gene's germline CDR1 is SEHNR and CDR2 FQNEAQ (reference sequence).

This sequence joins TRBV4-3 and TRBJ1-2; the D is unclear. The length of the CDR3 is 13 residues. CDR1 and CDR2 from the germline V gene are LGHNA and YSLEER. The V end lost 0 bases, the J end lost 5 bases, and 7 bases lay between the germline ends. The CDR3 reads CASSQEMTYGYTF. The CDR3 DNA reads TGCGCCAGCAGCCAAGAGATGACGTATGGCTACACCTTC.

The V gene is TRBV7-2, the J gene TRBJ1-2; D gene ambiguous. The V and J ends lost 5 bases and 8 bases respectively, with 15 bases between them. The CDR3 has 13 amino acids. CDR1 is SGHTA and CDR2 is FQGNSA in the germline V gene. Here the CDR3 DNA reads TGTGCCAGCAGCCCGGGCGAGGCGGGGGGCTACACCTTC. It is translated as CASSPGEAGGYTF.

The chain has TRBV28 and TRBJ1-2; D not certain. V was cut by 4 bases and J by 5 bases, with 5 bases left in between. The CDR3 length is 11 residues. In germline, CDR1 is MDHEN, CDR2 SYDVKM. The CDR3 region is CASSSSYGYTF. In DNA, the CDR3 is TGTGCCAGCAGTTCCTCATATGGCTACACCTTC.

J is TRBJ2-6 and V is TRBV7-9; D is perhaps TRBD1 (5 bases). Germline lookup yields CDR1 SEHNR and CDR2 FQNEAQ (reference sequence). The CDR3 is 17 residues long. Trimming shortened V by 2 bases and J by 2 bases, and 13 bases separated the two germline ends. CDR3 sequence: CASSLMGQGPGANVLTF. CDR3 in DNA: TGTGCCAGCAGCTTAATGGGCCAGGGCCCTGGGGCCAACGTCCTGACTTTC.

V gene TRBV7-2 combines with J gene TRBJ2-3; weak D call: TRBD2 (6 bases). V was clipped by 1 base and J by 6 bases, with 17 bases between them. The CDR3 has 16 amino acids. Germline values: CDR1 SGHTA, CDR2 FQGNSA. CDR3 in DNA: TGTGCCAGCAGCTTAGAATGGGCGGGGAGCGGGGATACGCAGTATTTT. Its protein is CASSLEWAGSGDTQYF.

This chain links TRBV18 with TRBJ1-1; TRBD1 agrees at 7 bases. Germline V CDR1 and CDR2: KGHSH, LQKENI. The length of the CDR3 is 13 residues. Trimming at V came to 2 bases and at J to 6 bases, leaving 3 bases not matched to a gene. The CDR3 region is CASSPTTGPEAFF. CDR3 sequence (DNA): TGTGCCAGCTCACCAACGACAGGGCCTGAAGCTTTCTTT.

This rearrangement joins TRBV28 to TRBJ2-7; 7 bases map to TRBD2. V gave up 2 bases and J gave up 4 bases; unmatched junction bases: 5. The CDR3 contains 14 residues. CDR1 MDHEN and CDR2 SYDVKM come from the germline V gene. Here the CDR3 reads CASSLGGRVYEQYF. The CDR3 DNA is TGTGCCAGCAGTTTAGGAGGGAGGGTTTACGAGCAGTACTTC.

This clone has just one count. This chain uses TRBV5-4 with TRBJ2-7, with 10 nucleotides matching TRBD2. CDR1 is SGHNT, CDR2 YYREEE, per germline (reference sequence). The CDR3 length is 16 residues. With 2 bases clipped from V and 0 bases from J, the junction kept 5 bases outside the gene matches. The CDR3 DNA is TGTGCCAGCAGCTTTAGAAGGACTAGCGGCTCCTACGAGCAGTACTTC. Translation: CASSFRRTSGSYEQYF. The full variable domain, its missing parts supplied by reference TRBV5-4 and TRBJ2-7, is ETGVTQSPTHLIKTRGQQVTLRCSSQSGHNTVSWYQQALGQGPQFIFQYYREEENGRGNFPPRFSGLQFPNYSSELNVNALELDDSALYLCASSFRRTSGSYEQYFGPGTRLTVT.

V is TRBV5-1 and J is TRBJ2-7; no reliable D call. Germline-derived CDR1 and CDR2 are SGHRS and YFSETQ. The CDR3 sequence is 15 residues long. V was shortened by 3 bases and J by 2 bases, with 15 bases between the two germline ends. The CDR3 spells CASSSTSGSPYEQYF. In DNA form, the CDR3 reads TGCGCCAGCAGCTCTACCTCTGGTTCTCCCTACGAGCAGTACTTC. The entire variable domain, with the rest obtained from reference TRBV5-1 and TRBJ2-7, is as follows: KAGVTQTPRYLIKTRGQQVTLSCSPISGHRSVSWYQQTPGQGLQFLFEYFSETQRNKGNFPGRFSGRQFSNSRSEMNVSTLELGDSALYLCASSSTSGSPYEQYFGPGTRLTVT.

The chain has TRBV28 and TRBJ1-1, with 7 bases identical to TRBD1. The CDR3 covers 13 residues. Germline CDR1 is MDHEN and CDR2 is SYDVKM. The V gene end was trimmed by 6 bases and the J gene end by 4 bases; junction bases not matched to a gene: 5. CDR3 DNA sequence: TGTGCCAGCAGGAATCAGGGGGGCACTGAAGCTTTCTTT. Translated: CASRNQGGTEAFF.

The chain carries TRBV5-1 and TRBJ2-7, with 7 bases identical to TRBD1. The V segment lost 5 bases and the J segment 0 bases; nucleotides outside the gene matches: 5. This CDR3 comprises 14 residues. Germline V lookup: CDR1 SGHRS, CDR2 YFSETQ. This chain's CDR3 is CASSQGQLSYEQYF. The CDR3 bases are TGCGCCAGCAGTCAGGGACAGCTCTCCTACGAGCAGTACTTC.

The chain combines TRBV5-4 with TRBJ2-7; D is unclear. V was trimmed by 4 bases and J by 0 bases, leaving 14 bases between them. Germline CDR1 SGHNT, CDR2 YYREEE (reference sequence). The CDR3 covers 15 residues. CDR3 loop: CASSPWTVNSYEQYF. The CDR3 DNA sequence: TGTGCCAGCAGCCCCTGGACGGTCAACTCCTACGAGCAGTACTTC.

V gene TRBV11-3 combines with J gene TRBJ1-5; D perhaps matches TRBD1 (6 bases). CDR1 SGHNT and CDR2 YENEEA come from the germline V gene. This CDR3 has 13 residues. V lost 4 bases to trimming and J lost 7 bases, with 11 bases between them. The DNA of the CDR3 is TGTGCCAGCAGCTCCAACAGGGCCCAGCCCCAGCATTTT. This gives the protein CASSSNRAQPQHF. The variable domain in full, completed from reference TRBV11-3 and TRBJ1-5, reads EAGVVQSPRYKIIEKKQPVAFWCNPISGHNTLYWYLQNLGQGPELLIRYENEEAVDDSQLPKDRFSAERLKGVDSTLKIQPAELGDSAVYLCASSSNRAQPQHFGDGTRLSIL.

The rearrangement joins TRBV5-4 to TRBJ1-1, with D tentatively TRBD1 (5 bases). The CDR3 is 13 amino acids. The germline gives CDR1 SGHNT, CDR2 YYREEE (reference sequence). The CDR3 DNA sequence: TGTGCTACGAGCGGGAGGGGGAACACTGAAGCTTTCTTT. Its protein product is CATSGRGNTEAFF.

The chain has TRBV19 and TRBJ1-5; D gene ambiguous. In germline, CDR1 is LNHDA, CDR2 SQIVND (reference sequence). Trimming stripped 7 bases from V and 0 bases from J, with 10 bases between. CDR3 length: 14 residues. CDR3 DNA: TGTGCCAGTACTCCGCTTACTAGCAATCAGCCCCAGCATTTT. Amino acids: CASTPLTSNQPQHF.

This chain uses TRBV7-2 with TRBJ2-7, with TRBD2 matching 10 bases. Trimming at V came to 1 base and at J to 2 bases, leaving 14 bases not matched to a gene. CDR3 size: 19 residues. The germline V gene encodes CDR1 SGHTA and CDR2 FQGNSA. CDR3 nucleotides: TGTGCCAGCAGCTTAGAATTTAGGTGGCTAGCGGGAGTTACCTACGAGCAGTACTTC. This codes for CASSLEFRWLAGVTYEQYF.

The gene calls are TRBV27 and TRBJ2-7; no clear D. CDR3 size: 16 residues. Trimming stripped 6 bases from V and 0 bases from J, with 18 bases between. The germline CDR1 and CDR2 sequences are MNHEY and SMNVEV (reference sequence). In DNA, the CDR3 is TGTGCCAGCAGCCACCCCACCATGACGGGCTCCTACGAGCAGTACTTC. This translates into CASSHPTMTGSYEQYF.

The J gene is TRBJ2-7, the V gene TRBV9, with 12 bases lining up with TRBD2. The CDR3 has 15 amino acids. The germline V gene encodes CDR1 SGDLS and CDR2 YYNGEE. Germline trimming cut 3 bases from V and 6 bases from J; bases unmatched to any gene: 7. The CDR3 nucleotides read TGTGCCAGCAGCGGGCTAGCGGGAGGGCAGGGCGAGCAGTACTTC. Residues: CASSGLAGGQGEQYF.

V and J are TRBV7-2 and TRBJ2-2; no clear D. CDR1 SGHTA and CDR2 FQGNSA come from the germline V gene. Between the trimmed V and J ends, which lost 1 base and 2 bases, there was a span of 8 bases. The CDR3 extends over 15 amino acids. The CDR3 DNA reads TGTGCCAGCAGCTTAGTCGTAGGAAACACCGGGGAGCTGTTTTTT. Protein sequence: CASSLVVGNTGELFF. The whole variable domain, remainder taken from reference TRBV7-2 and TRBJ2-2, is GAGVSQSPSNKVTEKGKDVELRCDPISGHTALYWYRQSLGQGLEFLIYFQGNSAPDKSGLPSDRFSAERTGGSVSTLTIQRTQQEDSAVYLCASSLVVGNTGELFFGEGSRLTVL.

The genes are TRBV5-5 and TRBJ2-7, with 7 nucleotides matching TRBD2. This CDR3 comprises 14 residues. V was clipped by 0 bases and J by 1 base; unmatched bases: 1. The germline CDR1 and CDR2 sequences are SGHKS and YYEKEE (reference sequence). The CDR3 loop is CASSLAGGSYEQYF. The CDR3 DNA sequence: TGTGCCAGCAGCTTGGCGGGAGGATCCTACGAGCAGTACTTC.

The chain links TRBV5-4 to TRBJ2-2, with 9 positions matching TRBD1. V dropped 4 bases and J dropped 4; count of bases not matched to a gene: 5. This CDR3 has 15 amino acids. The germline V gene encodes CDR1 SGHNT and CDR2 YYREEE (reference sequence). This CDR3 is CASSEGQGTTGELFF. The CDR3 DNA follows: TGTGCCAGCAGCGAGGGACAGGGAACCACCGGGGAGCTGTTTTTT.

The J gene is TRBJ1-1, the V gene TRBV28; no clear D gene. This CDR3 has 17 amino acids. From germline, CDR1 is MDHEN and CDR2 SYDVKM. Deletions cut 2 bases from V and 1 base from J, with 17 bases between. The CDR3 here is CASSLPGVTPTNTEAFF. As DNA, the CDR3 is TGTGCCAGCAGTTTACCCGGGGTGACACCCACGAACACTGAAGCTTTCTTT.

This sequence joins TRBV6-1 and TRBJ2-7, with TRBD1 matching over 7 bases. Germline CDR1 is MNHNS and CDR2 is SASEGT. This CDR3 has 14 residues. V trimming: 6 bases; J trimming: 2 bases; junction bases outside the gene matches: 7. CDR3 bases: TGTGCCAGCAGCGCATCCGGGACAGCCTACGAGCAGTACTTC. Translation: CASSASGTAYEQYF.

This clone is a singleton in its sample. The CDR3 nucleotides are TGTGCCCTATCCCGGGACAGGGCCCCTAACTATGGCTACACCTTC. Encoded protein: CALSRDRAPNYGYTF. The chain uses TRBV30 and TRBJ1-2, with 9 positions matching TRBD1. Germline-derived CDR1 and CDR2 are GTSNPN and SVGIG (reference sequence). V was clipped by 8 bases and J by 0 bases; unmatched bases: 10. CDR3 length: 15 residues.

Written as DNA, the CDR3 is TGTGCCAGCAGCCTCTCTAGCGGGAGGTACGAGCAGTACTTC. The encoded protein is CASSLSSGRYEQYF. The chain couples TRBV7-2 to TRBJ2-7; 11 bases fit TRBD2. Unmatched junction bases numbered 4, after V lost 5 bases and J lost 4 bases. CDR1 is SGHTA, CDR2 FQGNSA, per germline. The CDR3 consists of 14 residues.